The 14 T cell receptor beta chains in this list originate from one sample, sequenced in a study of regulatory T cells in long-lasting Graves disease. Arm-PCR of CDR3 regions with iRepertoire HTBI primers generated TCR beta libraries. TCRdb itself ran the multiplex PCR reads through MiXCR, one entry per CDR3 protein. Of about 220,000 distinct CDR3 sequences listed, approximately 20% are singletons. Regarding time point: newly diagnosed GD, antithyroid drugs for less than 3 months. Isolated PBMC RNA provided the starting material for the TCR library. Sequences were derived from peripheral blood mononuclear cells (PBMCs), sampled at new diagnosis, from a patient treated with antithyroid drugs. These receptors all stem from a female donor with Graves disease.

This clonotype was seen ten or more times. The chain uses TRBV2 and TRBJ1-5; unclear D gene. The V end lost 3 bases, the J end lost 0 bases, and 3 bases lay between the germline ends. There are 13 residues in the CDR3. From germline, CDR1 is SNHLY and CDR2 FYNNEI. The CDR3 sequence: CASSDSSNQPQHF. In nucleotides, the CDR3 is TGTGCCAGCAGTGACAGTAGCAATCAGCCCCAGCATTTT. Based on the CDR3 plus reference TRBV2 and TRBJ1-5, the full variable domain is EPEVTQTPSHQVTQMGQEVILRCVPISNHLYFYWYRQILGQKVEFLVSFYNNEISEKSEIFDDQFSVERPDGSNFTLKIRSTKLEDSAMYFCASSDSSNQPQHFGDGTRLSIL.

This clonotype has at least ten counts. The rearrangement joins TRBV11-2 to TRBJ2-7; 7 nucleotides agree with TRBD1. Germline assignment: CDR1 SGHAT and CDR2 FQNNGV. The V gene end was trimmed by 5 bases and the J gene end by 0 bases; junction bases not matched to a gene: 4. The CDR3 loop spans 14 amino acids. Here the CDR3 DNA reads TGTGCCAGCAGCGAAGGACAGGCCTCCTACGAGCAGTACTTC. Amino acid sequence: CASSEGQASYEQYF.

This chain connects TRBV20-1 to TRBJ2-1; D uncertain. The CDR3 length is 16 residues. Germline V CDR1 and CDR2: DFQATT, SNEGSKA (reference sequence). The V and J ends lost 0 bases and 4 bases respectively, with 16 bases between them. The CDR3 reads CSARDSGSGSYNEQFF. The CDR3 DNA is TGCAGTGCTAGAGATTCGGGCTCCGGGTCTTACAATGAGCAGTTCTTC.

This clonotype was counted at least ten times. The V call is TRBV12-3 or TRBV12-4, the J call TRBJ2-7; 7 nucleotides align to TRBD1. Germline trimming cut 4 bases from V and 4 bases from J; bases unmatched to any gene: 10. The CDR3 consists of 15 residues. The CDR3 DNA is TGTGCCAGCAGTTCCACAGGGGTCCCCAGGTACGAGCAGTACTTC. This sequence encodes CASSSTGVPRYEQYF.

This clonotype was counted only a few times. CDR3 region: CASSRVNEKLFF. The CDR3 nucleotides read TGTGCCAGCAGCCGGGTTAATGAAAAACTGTTTTTT. The rearrangement uses TRBV7-9 and TRBJ1-4, with D unclear. The V gene lost 5 bases and the J gene lost 4 bases, with 5 bases spanning the gap. The germline V gene encodes CDR1 SEHNR and CDR2 FQNEAQ (reference sequence). The CDR3 has 12 residues.

The sample holds many counts of this clonotype. The rearrangement links TRBV11-2 to TRBJ2-1, with 12 bases aligning to TRBD2. CDR3 length equals 17 residues. Per germline, CDR1 SGHAT and CDR2 FQNNGV. After removal of 1 base from V and 4 bases from J, the junction contained 5 bases not matched to a gene. The CDR3 here is CASSLGTSGIVYNEQFF. For the CDR3, the DNA is TGTGCCAGCAGCTTAGGGACTAGCGGGATTGTTTACAATGAGCAGTTCTTC.

This clonotype was detected ten times or more. The chain combines TRBV12-3 or TRBV12-4 with TRBJ2-2; 10 bases are a match to TRBD1. V trimming: 1 base; J trimming: 6 bases; junction bases outside the gene matches: 2. The CDR3 is 15 residues long. The DNA for the CDR3 is TGTGCCAGCAGTTTAGGCGGGACAGGGGCCGGGGAGCTGTTTTTT. Residues: CASSLGGTGAGELFF.

This clonotype was detected ten times or more. The rearrangement links TRBV20-1 to TRBJ2-7, with D possibly TRBD2 on 6 matching bases. V lost 6 bases and J 2 bases, leaving 11 bases between the germline ends. Germline V gene lookup returns CDR1 DFQATT and CDR2 SNEGSKA (reference sequence). The CDR3 covers 12 residues. As DNA, the CDR3 is TGCAGTGCAGGGGACTCCACCTACGAGCAGTACTTC. It translates to CSAGDSTYEQYF.

This clonotype was observed at least ten times. This chain links TRBV7-2 with TRBJ2-5; D call uncertain. V dropped 3 bases and J dropped 5 bases, with 10 bases sitting between them. Germline-derived CDR1 and CDR2 are SGHTA and FQGNSA. The CDR3 contains 13 residues. The CDR3 loop is CASSFAGLETQYF. The CDR3 nucleotides read TGTGCCAGCAGCTTTGCCGGGTTGGAGACCCAGTACTTC.

This chain joins TRBV7-9 and TRBJ1-2; D unclear. The CDR3 consists of 12 residues. Trimming removed 5 bases from V and 8 bases from J, with 12 bases in between. Germline assignment: CDR1 SEHNR and CDR2 FQNEAQ (reference sequence). The CDR3 bases are TGTGCCAGCAGCCCCGAGGTCCGGGGCTACACCTTC. This gives the protein CASSPEVRGYTF.

This clonotype was counted many times. This chain links TRBV7-6 with TRBJ2-2; perhaps D is TRBD1 or TRBD2 (5 bases each). CDR1 and CDR2 (germline): SGHVS, FNYEAQ. V was cut by 1 base and J by 7 bases, with 13 bases left in between. The CDR3 contains 15 residues. CDR3 in amino acids: CASSLGGFLIGELFF. The CDR3 nucleotides read TGTGCCAGCAGCTTAGGGGGGTTTCTGATCGGGGAGCTGTTTTTT.

This clonotype showed up many times. The V gene is TRBV6-1, the J gene TRBJ1-1; no reliable D call. Between the trimmed V and J ends, which lost 9 bases and 1 base, there was a span of 9 bases. Germline V CDR1 and CDR2: MNHNS, SASEGT. The CDR3 extends over 12 amino acids. The CDR3 nucleotides read TGTGCCAGTCAAGATCCGAACACTGAAGCTTTCTTT. Translating it yields CASQDPNTEAFF.

This clonotype was seen ten or more times. A junction boundary mismatches the germline segment, possibly from a read error. The chain uses TRBV5-1 and TRBJ1-1; 8 bases are shared with TRBD1. The CDR3 totals 14 residues. Germline CDR1 reads SGHRS; CDR2 reads YFSETQ. CDR3 region: CASSPDRGGTEAFF. CDR3 nucleotides: TGTGCCAGCAGCCCCGACAGGGGCGGCACTGAAGCTTTCTTT.

This clonotype was recorded a few times. The rearrangement uses TRBV9 and TRBJ2-1; TRBD2 matches at 11 bases. The length of the CDR3 is 18 residues. V shed 0 bases and J 0 bases; nucleotides not matched to a gene: 5. The germline CDR1 and CDR2 sequences are SGDLS and YYNGEE. The CDR3 reads CASSVGPSGRSSYNEQFF. Here the CDR3 DNA reads TGTGCCAGCAGCGTAGGTCCTAGCGGGAGGAGCTCCTACAATGAGCAGTTCTTC.